What follows are 6 T cell receptor beta chains derived from one specimen sequenced in a study of blood T cell repertoires in COVID-19. Sequencing used immunoSEQ multiplex PCR; TCRdb keeps in-frame clones, though not all of them. This sample has 120,000 or so clones, with over 75% found just once. Sequenced input: peripheral blood. The source is a woman aged 80 or over with acute or convalescent COVID-19.

This clone was recorded only once. The chain couples TRBV11-1 to TRBJ1-6; the D is unclear. The CDR3 contains 15 residues. The V end lost 2 bases, the J end lost 2 bases, and 7 bases lay between the germline ends. In germline, CDR1 is SGHAT, CDR2 FQDESV (reference sequence). As DNA, the CDR3 is TGTGCCAGCAGCTTAAGAGGGCCCTATAATTCACCCCTCCACTTT. Its translation is CASSLRGPYNSPLHF.

This sequence joins TRBV9 and TRBJ1-5; no clear D. V gave up 0 bases and J gave up 6 bases, with 7 bases separating them. Germline V CDR1 and CDR2: SGDLS, YYNGEE. The CDR3 has 13 residues. CDR3 in DNA: TGTGCCAGCAGCGTAGGAGGTTTTCAGCCCCAGCATTTT. Translated: CASSVGGFQPQHF. The variable domain in full, completed from reference TRBV9 and TRBJ1-5, reads DSGVTQTPKHLITATGQRVTLRCSPRSGDLSVYWYQQSLDQGLQFLIQYYNGEERAKGNILERFSAQQFPDLHSELNLSSLELGDSALYFCASSVGGFQPQHFGDGTRLSIL.

The chain joins TRBV6-5 to TRBJ1-5, with TRBD1 matching over 9 bases. The length of the CDR3 is 15 residues. J gave up 3 bases and V 6 bases, and 6 bases lay outside the gene matches. The germline V gene encodes CDR1 MNHEY and CDR2 SVGAGI. CDR3 coding DNA: TGTGCCAGCAGCCCCGGGACAGGGTACAATCAGCCCCAGCATTTT. Translation gives CASSPGTGYNQPQHF.

J is TRBJ2-6 and V is TRBV5-1; D remains unclear. The CDR3 extends over 15 amino acids. V dropped 4 bases and J dropped 0 bases, with 8 bases sitting between them. Germline CDR1 reads SGHRS; CDR2 reads YFSETQ. Written as DNA, the CDR3 is TGCGCCAGCAGCCCCGTCCCCTCTGGGGCCAACGTCCTGACTTTC. It encodes CASSPVPSGANVLTF. Supplemented by reference TRBV5-1 and TRBJ2-6, the full variable domain reads KAGVTQTPRYLIKTRGQQVTLSCSPISGHRSVSWYQQTPGQGLQFLFEYFSETQRNKGNFPGRFSGRQFSNSRSEMNVSTLELGDSALYLCASSPVPSGANVLTFGAGSRLTVL.

CDR3 sequence (DNA): TGTGCCAGCAGTGACCGGACAGGGCTTTATAGCAATCAGCCCCAGCATTTT. Its protein product is CASSDRTGLYSNQPQHF. The chain employs TRBV6-1 and TRBJ1-5; 8 positions agree with TRBD1. The CDR3 length is 17 residues. CDR1 MNHNS and CDR2 SASEGT come from the germline V gene. J gave up 0 bases and V 3 bases, and 7 bases lay outside the gene matches.

The J gene is TRBJ1-1, the V gene TRBV12-3 or TRBV12-4; no reliable D call. The CDR3 consists of 12 residues. Trimming cost V 0 bases and J 6 bases, with 5 bases left between them. The CDR3 bases are TGTGCCAGCAGTTTAGCGAGCGCTGAAGCTTTCTTT. It codes for CASSLASAEAFF.